This entry lists 3 T cell receptor beta chains sequenced from one sample in a study of Graves' ophthalmopathy and Graves' hyperthyroidism. Investigators amplified TCR beta CDR3 regions from RNA transcripts. RT-PCR with HTBI primers came first, then second-round multiplex PCR. Via MiXCR, TCRdb re-called the multiplex PCR reads, giving one row per CDR3 protein. The data show 350,000 to 400,000 distinct CDR3 sequences, roughly 18% seen once. Sequenced material: peripheral blood. These receptors were collected from a woman between 18 and 30 years old with Graves' ophthalmopathy.

V gene TRBV7-4 combines with J gene TRBJ2-7; no definite D call. Deletions cut 5 bases from V and 1 base from J, with 18 bases between. The CDR3 spans 16 residues. CDR1 is SGHVT and CDR2 is SQSDAQ in the germline V gene. The CDR3 protein is CASSPVRWRVSYEQYF. The DNA for the CDR3 is TGTGCCAGCAGCCCGGTGAGGTGGCGCGTTTCCTACGAGCAGTACTTC. Based on the CDR3 plus reference TRBV7-4 and TRBJ2-7, the full variable domain is GAGVSQSPRYKVAKRGRDVALRCDSISGHVTLYWYRQTLGQGSEVLTYSQSDAQRDKSGRPSGRFSAERPERSVSTLKIQRTEQGDSAVYLCASSPVRWRVSYEQYFGPGTRLTVT.

This clonotype occurred many times. The chain has TRBV6-4 and TRBJ2-2; maybe TRBD2 (6 bases). V was cut by 5 bases and J by 0 bases, with 13 bases left in between. CDR3 size: 16 residues. Germline CDR1 reads MRHNA; CDR2 reads SNTAGT. The CDR3 DNA follows: TGTGCCAGCAGTCTCGGCGGGACTTCGAACACCGGGGAGCTGTTTTTT. Protein product: CASSLGGTSNTGELFF.

This sequence joins TRBV6-2 or TRBV6-3 and TRBJ2-5; tentatively, D is TRBD1 (6 bases). The CDR3 spans 15 residues. The ends were cut back, 2 bases at V and 4 bases at J, with 14 bases in the middle. Germline V gene data show CDR1 as MNHEY and CDR2 as SVGEGT. The CDR3 loop reads CASSYITGSVETQYF. The CDR3 bases are TGTGCCAGCAGTTACATCACAGGGTCGGTAGAGACCCAGTACTTC.